The clone carrying this TCR beta chain was recorded at least ten times. Its specificity is not known. A modified ARM-PCR protocol with three rounds of nested PCR amplified TCRbeta. A single record per CDR3 protein comes from TCRdb applying MiXCR to the multiplex PCR reads. The table lists some 99,000 distinct CDR3 sequences, about 61% of them singletons. Trimming took off 3 bases at V and 3 bases at J, with 8 bases between the two ends. The CDR3 runs to 13 residues. These data come from a study of tumor and adjacent non-tumor tissue in lung cancer. Background on the study: Patients were aged about 31 to 85, nine to eleven men and 4 to 6 women, stage I to III. Each sample yielded a few million productive TCRbeta reads on average.

Study observations and caveats: Shorter survival was associated with higher TCR diversity in tumors. Tumor tissue had significantly higher TCR diversity than normal lung.

RNA was extracted from bulk tissue without any cell sorting. Distant lung tissue was collected more than 3 cm away from the tumor edge. The source of this sequence is a man aged 55-75 years with non-small cell lung cancer. Sequencing was carried out using distant non-tumor lung tissue. The rearrangement links TRBV12-3 or TRBV12-4 to TRBJ1-1; D not resolved. CDR3 amino acids: CASSLFQDTEAFF. The CDR3 nucleotides read TGTGCCAGCAGTTTGTTTCAGGACACTGAAGCTTTCTTT.